The clone carrying this T cell receptor (beta chain) was seen a handful of times. The same CDR3 also results from other DNA sequences found in this sample. This sample was included in a study of blood T cell repertoires in COVID-19. Study-wide background: Spain, Italy and the United States supplied samples that represented acute and convalescent COVID-19.

Sequenced by immunoSEQ multiplex PCR; TCRdb stores in-frame clones only, minus some. The table includes about 98,000 clones, roughly 82% detected once. The germline V and J ends were trimmed by 1 base and 3 bases, with 7 bases remaining between them. Germline V gene lookup returns CDR1 SGHTA and CDR2 FQGNSA. The length of the CDR3 is 13 residues. This clonotype was sampled from a man aged 80 or over with acute or convalescent COVID-19. V usage is TRBV7-2 and J usage is TRBJ2-7, with a weak D call TRBD1 (5 bases). The sequenced material came from peripheral blood. The CDR3 nucleotides read TGTGCCAGCAGCTTAGGACAGCACTACGAGCAGTACTTC. Translated, it gives CASSLGQHYEQYF.